Presented here are 28 T cell receptor beta chains from one specimen sequenced in a study of regulatory T cells in long-lasting Graves disease. Time point indicated: newly diagnosed GD, antithyroid drugs for less than 3 months. The TCR library was made from RNA that had been extracted from PBMCs in TRIzol. Construction of TCR beta libraries relied on iRepertoire HTBI primers and on Arm-PCR targeting CDR3 regions. TCRdb used MiXCR to reprocess the multiplex PCR reads, holding one entry per CDR3 protein. The sample lists about 530,000 distinct CDR3 sequences; 16% were seen once. The sample was also linked to a second study, of T cells in Graves' hyperthyroidism and ophthalmopathy.

The sequences come from peripheral blood mononuclear cells (PBMCs), collected at new diagnosis, from a patient treated with antithyroid drugs. These receptor sequences come from a woman aged 35-65 years with Graves disease.

This clonotype was detected a few times. This chain joins TRBV25-1 and TRBJ1-6; D unresolved. V was pared by 1 base and J by 5 bases, with 12 bases between. Germline loops: CDR1 MGHDK, CDR2 SYGVNS. This CDR3 is 16 amino acids long. The CDR3 DNA sequence: TGTGCCAGCAGTGAATCCTTACTAGATGATAATTCACCCCTCCACTTT. It encodes CASSESLLDDNSPLHF.

Here the CDR3 reads CASSPRGPSYNEQFF. The CDR3 region has the DNA TGTGCCAGCAGCCCCCGGGGGCCCTCCTACAATGAGCAGTTCTTC. V and J are TRBV7-3 and TRBJ2-1; either TRBD1 or TRBD2 may fit D (6 bases each). Germline values: CDR1 SGHTA, CDR2 FQGTGA. The CDR3 is 15 amino acids. The V end lost 5 bases, the J end lost 0 bases, and 11 bases lay between the germline ends.

At least ten counts were recorded for this clonotype. V and J are TRBV5-1 and TRBJ2-3; D remains unclear. The CDR3 has 14 amino acids. The V end was cut by 1 base, the J end by 3 bases, with 9 bases between. The germline V gene encodes CDR1 SGHRS and CDR2 YFSETQ. CDR3 DNA: TGCGCCAGCAGCTTGAGGTCGGAGACAGATACGCAGTATTTT. Amino acid sequence: CASSLRSETDTQYF.

This clonotype has ten or more counts. The V and J genes are TRBV19 and TRBJ1-1, with TRBD1 identical over 9 bases. V shed 5 bases and J 1 base; nucleotides not matched to a gene: 8. The CDR3 spans 16 residues. Germline V gene sequence: CDR1 LNHDA, CDR2 SQIVND (reference sequence). The CDR3 reads CASSVGTGLGNTEAFF. The CDR3 nucleotides read TGTGCCAGTAGTGTGGGGACAGGGCTCGGGAACACTGAAGCTTTCTTT.

This clonotype has at least ten counts. The rearrangement links TRBV6-5 to TRBJ2-7; D is tentatively TRBD1 or TRBD2 (5 bases each). This CDR3 contains 14 residues. CDR1 and CDR2 (germline): MNHEY, SVGAGI. The ends were cut back, 0 bases at V and 1 base at J, with 7 bases in the middle. CDR3 nucleotide sequence: TGTGCCAGCAGTTACTCGGGACGATCCTACGAGCAGTACTTC. Translated, it gives CASSYSGRSYEQYF.

Concerning this clonotype itself: A much larger clone lies one base from this, so it may be a read error. The rearrangement links TRBV29-1 to TRBJ2-3; D not certain. V dropped 6 bases and J dropped 8 bases, with 12 bases sitting between them. CDR1 is SQVTM, CDR2 ANQGSEA, per germline. The CDR3 is 11 residues long. CDR3 sequence reads: CSVLSPGTQYF. In DNA, the CDR3 is TGCAGCGTCCTAAGTCCGGGTACGCAGTATTTT.

About this clonotype: This could be a read error, since a much larger clone is one nucleotide away. The chain recombines TRBV19 with TRBJ2-1, with D possibly TRBD1 on 6 matching bases. The CDR3 is 15 amino acids. Germline V gives CDR1 LNHDA, CDR2 SQIVND (reference sequence). The CDR3 sequence: CASSTSRGSYDEQFF. The DNA of the CDR3 is TGTGCCAGTAGCACGAGCAGGGGTTCCTACGATGAGCAGTTCTTC.

Points on this clonotype: With a much larger clone just one base away, this may be a read error. The V gene is TRBV11-2, the J gene TRBJ2-7; D is perhaps TRBD2 (5 bases). This CDR3 comprises 16 residues. The germline V gene encodes CDR1 SGHAT and CDR2 FQNNGV. V lost 1 base, J lost 2 bases, and 15 bases lay in between. The CDR3 region has the DNA TGTGCCAGCAGCTTAGCTGGCGGGTCCAGCACCTACGAGCAGTACTTC. Its translation is CASSLAGGSSTYEQYF.

This clonotype was seen more than once but under ten times. The chain is built from TRBV29-1 and TRBJ1-2; 7 nucleotides match TRBD1. The CDR3 is made up of 13 amino acids. The V and J ends lost 6 bases and 8 bases, in that order; junction bases with no gene match: 12. Germline V CDR1 and CDR2: SQVTM, ANQGSEA. CDR3 sequence: CSVGGAGGRGYTF. The CDR3 DNA is TGCAGCGTCGGAGGTGCAGGGGGTCGGGGCTACACCTTC.

This clonotype was seen a handful of times. This chain links TRBV20-1 with TRBJ2-1; D may match TRBD1 or TRBD2 (6 bases each). With 6 bases removed from V and 4 bases from J, the gap between germline ends came to 19 bases. This CDR3 spans 15 amino acids. CDR1 and CDR2 (germline): DFQATT, SNEGSKA (reference sequence). The CDR3 loop is CSAPGGRGQYNEQFF. The DNA of the CDR3 is TGCAGTGCCCCGGGTGGGCGGGGACAATACAATGAGCAGTTCTTC.

As concerns this clonotype: The germline gene is not matched at one end of the junction; a read error may be the cause. The chain employs TRBV12-3 or TRBV12-4 and TRBJ2-1; tentative D call: TRBD2 (5 bases). This CDR3 is 13 amino acids long. CDR3 in amino acids: CASSSPGTQKQLF. CDR3 in DNA: TGTGCCAGCAGTTCCCCGGGAACCCAAAAGCAGCTCTTC.

This clonotype was counted many times. This chain links TRBV3-1 with TRBJ2-1; D is ambiguous. V lost 4 bases, J lost 5 bases, and 12 bases lay in between. The germline CDR1 and CDR2 sequences are LGHDT and YNNKEL (reference sequence). The CDR3 consists of 14 residues. CDR3 amino acids: CASSPPHVNNEQFF. The CDR3 DNA follows: TGTGCCAGCAGCCCACCGCATGTAAACAATGAGCAGTTCTTC.

This clonotype appeared many times. The V and J genes are TRBV7-8 and TRBJ1-1; D is unresolved. The germline V gene encodes CDR1 SGHVS and CDR2 FQNEAQ. The CDR3 is 18 amino acids. Trimming shortened V by 4 bases and J by 0 bases, and 21 bases separated the two germline ends. The CDR3 loop is CASSSRGGPAEMNTEAFF. DNA for the CDR3: TGTGCCAGCAGCTCCCGCGGAGGGCCTGCCGAGATGAACACTGAAGCTTTCTTT.

Of note for this clonotype: A junction boundary mismatches the germline segment, possibly from a read error. This chain uses TRBV5-1 with TRBJ1-2; D remains unclear. Germline-derived CDR1 and CDR2 are SGHRS and YFSETQ. The CDR3 consists of 14 residues. CDR3 bases: TGTGCCAGCAGCGTAGAAGGTTCTATCTATGGCTACACCTTC. The encoded protein is CASSVEGSIYGYTF.

This sequence joins TRBV29-1 and TRBJ2-4; D is undetermined. The CDR3 totals 11 residues. Germline values: CDR1 SQVTM, CDR2 ANQGSEA. Between the trimmed V and J ends, which lost 7 bases and 5 bases, there was a span of 9 bases. CDR3 bases: TGCAGCGGCAGTATGGAAAACATTCAGTACTTC. Translation: CSGSMENIQYF.

This clonotype was picked up many times. The CDR3 region is CASSMTGSGYTF. The CDR3 coding sequence is TGTGCCAGCAGCATGACAGGGAGTGGCTACACCTTC. This chain connects TRBV7-9 to TRBJ1-2, with TRBD1 matching 7 bases. The CDR3 loop spans 12 amino acids. After removal of 5 bases from V and 7 bases from J, the junction contained 4 bases not matched to a gene. Germline values: CDR1 SEHNR, CDR2 FQNEAQ (reference sequence).

This clonotype was observed at least ten times. The chain carries TRBV2 and TRBJ1-2; D possibly corresponds to TRBD1 (5 bases). CDR1 is SNHLY and CDR2 is FYNNEI in the germline V gene. The CDR3 totals 12 residues. The V gene lost 6 bases and the J gene lost 7 bases, with 12 bases spanning the gap. CDR3 loop: CASSPGTGGYTF. In DNA form, the CDR3 reads TGTGCCAGCAGCCCCGGGACCGGTGGCTACACCTTC.

The chain couples TRBV5-4 to TRBJ2-7; D tentatively fits TRBD1 or TRBD2 (5 bases each). Trimming pared 3 bases from V and 3 bases from J, leaving 22 bases between. The CDR3 has 17 amino acids. Germline V gene data show CDR1 as SGHNT and CDR2 as YYREEE (reference sequence). CDR3 in DNA: TGTGCCAGCAGCTCGGTCCGGGACGGCAAAGGGTTCTACGAGCAGTACTTC. This encodes CASSSVRDGKGFYEQYF.

There are a few counts of this clonotype. The V call is TRBV5-1, the J call TRBJ2-1; D unresolved. The ends were cut back, 2 bases at V and 6 bases at J, with 6 bases in the middle. The CDR3 runs to 12 residues. Per the germline V gene, CDR1 is SGHRS and CDR2 is YFSETQ. CDR3 amino acids: CASSFQSNEQFF. The CDR3 region has the DNA TGCGCCAGCAGCTTCCAGAGCAATGAGCAGTTCTTC.

The gene calls are TRBV9 and TRBJ2-7; no reliable D call. The CDR3 is 14 amino acids. Germline loops: CDR1 SGDLS, CDR2 YYNGEE. Trimming cost V 0 bases and J 7 bases, with 14 bases left between them. CDR3 residues: CASSVGPDDGEQYF. Written as DNA, the CDR3 is TGTGCCAGCAGCGTAGGGCCCGACGACGGGGAGCAGTACTTC. Full variable domain (missing parts from reference TRBV9 and TRBJ2-7): DSGVTQTPKHLITATGQRVTLRCSPRSGDLSVYWYQQSLDQGLQFLIQYYNGEERAKGNILERFSAQQFPDLHSELNLSSLELGDSALYFCASSVGPDDGEQYFGPGTRLTVT.

This clonotype has at least ten counts. The J gene is TRBJ1-1, the V gene TRBV11-1; no definite D call. V shed 5 bases and J shed 1 base, with 11 bases lying between them. Germline loops: CDR1 SGHAT, CDR2 FQDESV (reference sequence). The CDR3 is 14 amino acids. The CDR3 loop reads CASSINLANTEAFF. CDR3 nucleotides: TGTGCCAGCAGCATCAACTTAGCGAACACTGAAGCTTTCTTT. Looking up the rest from reference TRBV11-1 and TRBJ1-1 gives the full variable domain: EAEVAQSPRYKITEKSQAVAFWCDPISGHATLYWYRQILGQGPELLVQFQDESVVDDSQLPKDRFSAERLKGVDSTLKIQPAELGDSAMYLCASSINLANTEAFFGQGTRLTVV.

This clonotype was observed at least ten times. DNA for the CDR3: TGTGCCAGCGCTTCGGAGGGAGAGACCCAGTACTTC. Its protein product is CASASEGETQYF. J is TRBJ2-5 and V is TRBV2; D is possibly TRBD2 (6 bases). The CDR3 has 12 amino acids. With 8 bases removed from V and 4 bases from J, the gap between germline ends came to 11 bases. Germline lookup yields CDR1 SNHLY and CDR2 FYNNEI.

This clonotype showed up many times. The chain uses TRBV28 and TRBJ1-6; 8 nucleotides align to TRBD1. V trimming: 7 bases; J trimming: 7 bases; junction bases outside the gene matches: 3. This CDR3 contains 13 residues. Germline assignment: CDR1 MDHEN and CDR2 SYDVKM. The CDR3 sequence is CASTRDRNSPLHF. As DNA, the CDR3 is TGTGCCAGCACACGGGACAGGAATTCACCCCTCCACTTT.

The CDR3 is CASSDTRLFGANVLTF. The DNA of the CDR3 is TGTGCCAGCAGTGACACCAGGCTCTTCGGGGCCAACGTCCTGACTTTC. This sequence joins TRBV25-1 and TRBJ2-6; no clear D gene. The germline CDR1 and CDR2 sequences are MGHDK and SYGVNS. Trimming removed 3 bases at V and 4 bases at J, with 13 bases between. The CDR3 has 16 amino acids. Full variable domain (rest looked up from reference TRBV25-1 and TRBJ2-6): EADIYQTPRYLVIGTGKKITLECSQTMGHDKMYWYQQDPGMELHLIHYSYGVNSTEKGDLSSESTVSRIRTEHFPLTLESARPSHTSQYLCASSDTRLFGANVLTFGAGSRLTVL.

The chain is built from TRBV7-2 and TRBJ2-7; D may be TRBD2 (6 bases). The CDR3 has 14 residues. V was clipped by 6 bases and J by 4 bases, with 16 bases between them. The germline V gene encodes CDR1 SGHTA and CDR2 FQGNSA. CDR3 residues: CASRPGGVKYEQYF. Written as DNA, the CDR3 is TGTGCCAGCAGACCCGGGGGAGTTAAATACGAGCAGTACTTC.

This clonotype has a handful of counts. This rearrangement joins TRBV5-1 to TRBJ2-7; TRBD1 matches 8 bases. The length of the CDR3 is 17 residues. V was pared by 0 bases and J by 5 bases, with 13 bases of the junction left unmatched. Germline CDR1 is SGHRS and CDR2 is YFSETQ. Here the CDR3 DNA reads TGCGCCAGCAGCTTGGAGGGACCCGGGACAGGACAGGACGAGCAGTACTTC. It yields the protein CASSLEGPGTGQDEQYF.

This clonotype has only a few counts. Since a much larger clone is just one base distant, this may be a read error. The chain recombines TRBV7-8 with TRBJ1-5, with no clear D. The CDR3 runs to 13 residues. Germline-derived CDR1 and CDR2 are SGHVS and FQNEAQ. V lost 2 bases, J lost 2 bases, and 4 bases lay in between. The CDR3 sequence: CASSLFGNQPQHF. For the CDR3, the DNA is TGTGCCAGCAGCTTATTTGGCAATCAGCCCCAGCATTTT. Combining the CDR3 with reference TRBV7-8 and TRBJ1-5 gives the whole variable domain GAGVSQSPRYKVAKRGQDVALRCDPISGHVSLFWYQQALGQGPEFLTYFQNEAQLDKSGLPSDRFFAERPEGSVSTLKIQRTQQEDSAVYLCASSLFGNQPQHFGDGTRLSIL.

This clonotype was observed a handful of times. This sequence joins TRBV5-5 and TRBJ1-3; D remains unclear. The CDR3 runs to 13 residues. Germline V gene data show CDR1 as SGHKS and CDR2 as YYEKEE (reference sequence). The V end lost 4 bases, the J end lost 4 bases, and 9 bases lay between the germline ends. The CDR3 DNA reads as TGTGCCAGCAGCACGGACGTAGGAAACACCATATATTTT. Translated: CASSTDVGNTIYF.